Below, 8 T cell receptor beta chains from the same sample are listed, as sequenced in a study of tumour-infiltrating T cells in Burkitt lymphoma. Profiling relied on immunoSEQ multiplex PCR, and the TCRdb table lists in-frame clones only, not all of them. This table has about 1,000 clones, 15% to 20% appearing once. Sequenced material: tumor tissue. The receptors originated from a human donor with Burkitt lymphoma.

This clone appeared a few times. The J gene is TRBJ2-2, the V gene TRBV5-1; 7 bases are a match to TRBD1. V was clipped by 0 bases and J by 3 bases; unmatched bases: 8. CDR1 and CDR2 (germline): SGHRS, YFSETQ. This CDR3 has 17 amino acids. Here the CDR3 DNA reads TGCGCCAGCAGCTTGGGGGCCCGACAGGGTGACACCGGGGAGCTGTTTTTT. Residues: CASSLGARQGDTGELFF. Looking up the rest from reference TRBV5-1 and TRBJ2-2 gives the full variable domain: KAGVTQTPRYLIKTRGQQVTLSCSPISGHRSVSWYQQTPGQGLQFLFEYFSETQRNKGNFPGRFSGRQFSNSRSEMNVSTLELGDSALYLCASSLGARQGDTGELFFGEGSRLTVL.

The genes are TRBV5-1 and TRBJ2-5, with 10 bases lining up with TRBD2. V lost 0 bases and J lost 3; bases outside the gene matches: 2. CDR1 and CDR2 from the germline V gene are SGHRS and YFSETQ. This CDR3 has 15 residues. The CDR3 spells CASSLDLAGEETQYF. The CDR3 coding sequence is TGCGCCAGCAGCTTGGATCTAGCGGGAGAAGAGACCCAGTACTTC.

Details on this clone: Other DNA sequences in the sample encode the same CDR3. The CDR3 region is CASSEGGVPLHF. As DNA, the CDR3 is TGTGCCAGCAGTGAAGGTGGAGTACCCCTCCACTTT. The V call is TRBV2, the J call TRBJ1-6, with unresolved D. V shed 1 base and J shed 12 bases, with 7 bases lying between them. The CDR3 loop spans 12 amino acids. Germline CDR1 is SNHLY and CDR2 is FYNNEI.

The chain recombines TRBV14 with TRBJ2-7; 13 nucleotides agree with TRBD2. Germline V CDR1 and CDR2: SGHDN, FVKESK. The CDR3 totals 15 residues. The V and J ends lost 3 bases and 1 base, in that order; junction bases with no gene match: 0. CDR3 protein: CASSQGLAGSYEQYF. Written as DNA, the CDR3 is TGTGCCAGCAGCCAGGGACTAGCGGGGTCCTACGAGCAGTACTTC.

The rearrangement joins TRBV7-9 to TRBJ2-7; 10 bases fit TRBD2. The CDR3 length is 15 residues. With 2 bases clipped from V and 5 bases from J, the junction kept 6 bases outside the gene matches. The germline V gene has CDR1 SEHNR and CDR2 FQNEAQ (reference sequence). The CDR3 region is CASSLSPSGGHEQYF. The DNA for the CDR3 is TGTGCCAGCAGCTTATCCCCTAGCGGGGGTCACGAGCAGTACTTC.

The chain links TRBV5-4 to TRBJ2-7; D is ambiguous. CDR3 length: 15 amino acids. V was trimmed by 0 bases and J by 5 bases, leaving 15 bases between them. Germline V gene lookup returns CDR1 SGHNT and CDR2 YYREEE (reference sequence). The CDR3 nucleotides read TGTGCCAGCAGCTTGGGCGGCTCGGGTATCGACGAGCAGTACTTC. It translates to CASSLGGSGIDEQYF.

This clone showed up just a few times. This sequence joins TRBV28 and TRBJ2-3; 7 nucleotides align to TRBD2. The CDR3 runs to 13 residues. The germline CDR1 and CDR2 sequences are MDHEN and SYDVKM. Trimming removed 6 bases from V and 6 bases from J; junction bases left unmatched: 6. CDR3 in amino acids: CASRPGGADTQYF. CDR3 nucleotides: TGTGCCAGCAGACCGGGGGGAGCGGATACGCAGTATTTT. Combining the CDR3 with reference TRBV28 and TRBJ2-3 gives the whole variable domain DVKVTQSSRYLVKRTGEKVFLECVQDMDHENMFWYRQDPGLGLRLIYFSYDVKMKEKGDIPEGYSVSREKKERFSLILESASTNQTSMYLCASRPGGADTQYFGPGTRLTVL.

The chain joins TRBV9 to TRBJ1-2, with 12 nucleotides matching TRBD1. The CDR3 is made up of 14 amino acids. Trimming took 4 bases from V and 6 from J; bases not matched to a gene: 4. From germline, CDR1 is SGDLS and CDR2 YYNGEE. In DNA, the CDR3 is TGTGCCAGCAGCCGGGACAGGGGGCAGGATGGCTACACCTTC. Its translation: CASSRDRGQDGYTF.